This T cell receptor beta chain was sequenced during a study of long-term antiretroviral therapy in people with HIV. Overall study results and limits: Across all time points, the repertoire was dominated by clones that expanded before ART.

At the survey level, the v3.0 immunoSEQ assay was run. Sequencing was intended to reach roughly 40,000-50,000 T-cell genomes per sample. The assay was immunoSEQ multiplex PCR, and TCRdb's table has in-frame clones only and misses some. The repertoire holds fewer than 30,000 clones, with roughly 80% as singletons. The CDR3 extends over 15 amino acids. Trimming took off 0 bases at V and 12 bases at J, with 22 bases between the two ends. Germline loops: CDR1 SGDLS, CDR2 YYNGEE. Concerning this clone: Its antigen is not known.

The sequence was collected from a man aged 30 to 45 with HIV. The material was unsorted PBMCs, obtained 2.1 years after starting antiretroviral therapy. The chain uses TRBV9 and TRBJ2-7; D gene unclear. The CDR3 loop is CASSVVQVPQKELYF. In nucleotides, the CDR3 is TGTGCCAGCAGCGTAGTTCAGGTCCCACAGAAGGAGTTGTACTTC.